A single T cell receptor (beta chain) is shown here with its context. In the original workflow: Cell counts per sample came from amplifying reference gene primers. Profiled with immunoSEQ multiplex PCR; TCRdb holds only in-frame clones, not every one. V, J and clone size are taken as reported in that table, and D and trimming were inferred from the DNA itself. The sample holds 75,000 to 95,000 clones; about 90% are singletons and the top ten take about 2.5%. The data stem from a study of blood T cell repertoires in COVID-19. Overall study context: From the United States, Italy and Spain came samples of acute and convalescent COVID-19. T cells, B-cell-depleted T cells, or PBMCs provided the cDNA or gDNA that served as material.

V was pared by 0 bases and J by 3 bases, with 15 bases between. Germline-derived CDR1 and CDR2 are SGHAT and FQNNGV. The CDR3 contains 17 residues. Sequencing input: peripheral blood. The source of this sequence is a human donor in a cohort sampled during active COVID-19. V usage is TRBV11-2 and J usage is TRBJ2-1; D remains ambiguous. CDR3: CASSLDSAGSIYNEQFF. The CDR3 coding sequence is TGTGCCAGCAGCTTAGACTCCGCCGGGTCCATCTACAATGAGCAGTTCTTC.